These T cell receptor beta chains were read from a single sample in a study of shared clonotypes between healthy human individuals. Sequenced by immunoSEQ multiplex PCR; TCRdb stores in-frame clones only, minus some. The repertoire includes approximately 810,000 clones, around 92% of them detected once, and under 30% sits in the top ten. Material: naive CD8+ T cells sorted from blood. These receptors were collected from a young man in good health. The CDR3 runs from the conserved cysteine through the conserved F or W. D genes are given only for firm matches. Part of the rows lack a size; the others show once, few, many or a class for expanded clones.

abundance	d_gene	v_gene	j_gene	CDR3aa	CDR3nt
NA	NA	TRBV7-9	TRBJ2-5	CASSPQPTGYQETQYF	TGTGCCAGCAGCCCTCAGCCGACAGGATACCAAGAGACCCAGTACTTC
NA	NA	TRBV4-1	TRBJ2-1	CASSQEGGNEQFF	TGCGCCAGCAGCCAAGAGGGGGGAAATGAGCAGTTCTTC
NA	NA	TRBV6-1	TRBJ1-2	CASSKQGYGYTF	TGTGCCAGCAGTAAACAGGGTTATGGCTACACCTTC
once	NA	TRBV10-2	TRBJ2-2	CASSWAENTGELFF	TGCGCCAGCAGTTGGGCAGAAAACACCGGGGAGCTGTTTTTT
NA	NA	TRBV11-2	TRBJ2-6	CASSWGQSGANVLTF	TGTGCCAGCAGCTGGGGCCAATCTGGGGCCAACGTCCTGACTTTC
NA	TRBD2	TRBV27	TRBJ2-3	CASSLSSGSTDTQYF	TGTGCCAGCAGTTTATCTAGCGGGAGCACAGATACGCAGTATTTT
few	TRBD2	TRBV6-1	TRBJ2-7	CASSGTSSYEQYF	TGTGCCAGCAGTGGGACTAGCTCCTACGAGCAGTACTTC
NA	NA	TRBV7-9	TRBJ2-1	CASSRGSWSSYNEQFF	TGTGCCAGCAGCCGAGGGAGCTGGAGCTCCTACAATGAGCAGTTCTTC
NA	NA	TRBV7-6	TRBJ1-3	CASSPTQVITGNTIYF	TGTGCCAGCAGCCCCACCCAGGTTATAACTGGAAACACCATATATTTT
NA	NA	TRBV11-2	TRBJ1-1	CASSQLQGLNTEAFF	TGTGCCAGCAGCCAACTACAGGGACTAAACACTGAAGCTTTCTTT
NA	NA	TRBV28	TRBJ1-5	CADSSLGSNQPQHF	TGTGCCGACAGTTCTCTCGGCAGCAATCAGCCCCAGCATTTT
NA	NA	TRBV27	TRBJ2-2	CASTSHSGTGELFF	TGTGCCAGCACCTCACACAGCGGAACCGGGGAGCTGTTTTTT
NA	TRBD2	TRBV7-3	TRBJ2-2	CASSLTPGLAGSGELFF	TGTGCCAGCAGCTTAACCCCGGGACTAGCGGGATCCGGGGAGCTGTTTTTT
NA	NA	TRBV5-4	TRBJ1-2	CASSSWGNYGYTF	TGTGCCAGCAGCTCCTGGGGAAACTATGGCTACACCTTC
NA	NA	TRBV5-1	TRBJ2-3	CASSWRQGTDTQYF	TGCGCCAGCAGCTGGCGCCAAGGCACAGATACGCAGTATTTT
NA	TRBD2	TRBV27	TRBJ2-1	CASRTLAGEHNEQFF	TGTGCCAGCAGAACTCTAGCGGGAGAACACAATGAGCAGTTCTTC
NA	NA	TRBV29-1	TRBJ1-1	CSVALSGTNTEAFF	TGCAGCGTTGCCCTTTCGGGGACGAACACTGAAGCTTTCTTT
NA	NA	TRBV5-6	TRBJ1-2	CASTSGEVYGYTF	TGTGCCAGCACCTCTGGGGAAGTGTATGGCTACACCTTC
NA	NA	TRBV30	TRBJ1-1	CAWRADSMNTEAFF	TGTGCCTGGAGGGCGGACAGTATGAACACTGAAGCTTTCTTT
NA	TRBD1	TRBV7-9	TRBJ2-7	CASSPTGQGEYEQYF	TGTGCCAGCAGCCCCACCGGACAGGGGGAGTACGAGCAGTACTTC
once	TRBD2	TRBV19	TRBJ2-1	CASSIDLAGWQFF	TGTGCCAGTAGTATAGATCTAGCGGGGTGGCAGTTCTTC
NA	NA	TRBV27	TRBJ2-1	CATQNLNEQFF	TGTGCCACCCAAAATCTCAATGAGCAGTTCTTC
once	TRBD1	TRBV18	TRBJ2-7	CASSPPDRVSSYEQYF	TGTGCCAGCTCACCACCGGACAGGGTTTCCTCCTACGAGCAGTACTTC
NA	NA	TRBV29-1	TRBJ2-5	CSVEGGYQGETQYF	TGCAGCGTTGAAGGGGGCTACCAAGGAGAGACCCAGTACTTC
NA	NA	TRBV29-1	TRBJ1-1	CSVVLGSGNTEAFF	TGCAGCGTTGTTTTGGGCAGCGGGAACACTGAAGCTTTCTTT
NA	TRBD1	TRBV15	TRBJ2-5	CATSRERDRGRETQYF	TGTGCCACCAGCAGAGAAAGGGACAGGGGACGGGAGACCCAGTACTTC
NA	NA	TRBV29-1	TRBJ2-3	CSVEPPVVWGSEGYTDTQYF	TGCAGCGTTGAACCCCCAGTAGTGTGGGGGTCCGAAGGCTACACAGATACGCAGTATTTT
NA	TRBD1	TRBV9	TRBJ2-4	CASSSPAGGVGNIQYF	TGTGCCAGCAGCTCCCCGGCAGGGGGAGTGGGAAACATTCAGTACTTC
NA	TRBD1	TRBV11-2	TRBJ2-5	CASSSGQDQGAGQYF	TGTGCCAGCAGCTCAGGACAGGACCAAGGCGCAGGCCAGTACTTC
NA	TRBD2	TRBV7-6	TRBJ2-1	CASGLAGHNEQFF	TGTGCCAGCGGACTAGCGGGCCACAATGAGCAGTTCTTC
NA	NA	TRBV19	TRBJ2-3	CASSIGTDTQYF	TGTGCCAGTAGTATTGGGACAGATACGCAGTATTTT
NA	TRBD2	TRBV10-2	TRBJ2-1	CASTGTSGSATYNEQFF	TGCGCCAGCACCGGGACTAGCGGGTCTGCCACTTACAATGAGCAGTTCTTC
once	NA	TRBV7-3	TRBJ2-1	CASSASTGLNEQFF	TGTGCCAGCAGCGCCTCCACAGGCCTCAATGAGCAGTTCTTC
NA	TRBD1	TRBV9	TRBJ2-7	CASSVEQGSSYEQYF	TGTGCCAGCAGCGTCGAACAGGGGTCCTCCTACGAGCAGTACTTC
many	NA	TRBV6-1	TRBJ2-2	CASTSRGDAGELFF	TGTGCCAGCACCTCCAGGGGGGACGCCGGGGAGCTGTTTTTT
NA	NA	TRBV7-2	TRBJ2-1	CASSLDVSYNEQFF	TGTGCCAGCAGCTTAGATGTGTCGTACAATGAGCAGTTCTTC
NA	TRBD2	TRBV27	TRBJ2-1	CASSSGSNAYNEQFF	TGTGCCAGCAGTAGCGGGAGTAATGCCTACAATGAGCAGTTCTTC